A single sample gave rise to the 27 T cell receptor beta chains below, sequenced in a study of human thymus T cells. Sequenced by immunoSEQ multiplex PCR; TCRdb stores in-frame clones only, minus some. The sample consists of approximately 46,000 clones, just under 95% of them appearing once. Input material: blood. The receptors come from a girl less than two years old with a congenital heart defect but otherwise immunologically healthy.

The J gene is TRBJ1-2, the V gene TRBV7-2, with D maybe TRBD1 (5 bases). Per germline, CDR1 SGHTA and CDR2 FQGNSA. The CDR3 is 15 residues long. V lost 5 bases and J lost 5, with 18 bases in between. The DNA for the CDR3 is TGTGCCAGCAGCCTCCCCCCGGCAGGGCTATATGGCTACACCTTC. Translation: CASSLPPAGLYGYTF.

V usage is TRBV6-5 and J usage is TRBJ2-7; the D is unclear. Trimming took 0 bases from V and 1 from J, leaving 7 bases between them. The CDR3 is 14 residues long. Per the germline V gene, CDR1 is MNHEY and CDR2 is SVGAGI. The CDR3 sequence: CASSYSPGSYEQYF. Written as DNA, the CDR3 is TGTGCCAGCAGTTACTCCCCAGGTTCCTACGAGCAGTACTTC.

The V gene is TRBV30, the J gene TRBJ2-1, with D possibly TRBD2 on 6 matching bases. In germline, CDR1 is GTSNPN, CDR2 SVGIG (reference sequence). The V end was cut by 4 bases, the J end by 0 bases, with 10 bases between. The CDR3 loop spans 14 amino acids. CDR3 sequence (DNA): TGTGCCTGGACGGAGGGATCCTCCTACAATGAGCAGTTCTTC. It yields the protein CAWTEGSSYNEQFF.

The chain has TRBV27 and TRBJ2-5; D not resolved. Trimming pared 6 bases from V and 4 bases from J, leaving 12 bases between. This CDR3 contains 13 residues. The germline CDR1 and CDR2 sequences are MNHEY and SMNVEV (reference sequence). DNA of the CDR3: TGTGCCAGCAGCCCCTCGCGTGGAGAGACCCAGTACTTC. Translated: CASSPSRGETQYF.

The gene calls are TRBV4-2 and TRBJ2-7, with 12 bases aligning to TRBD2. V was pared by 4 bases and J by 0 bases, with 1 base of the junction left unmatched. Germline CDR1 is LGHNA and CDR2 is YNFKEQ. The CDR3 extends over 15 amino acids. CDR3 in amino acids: CASSPSGRGSYEQYF. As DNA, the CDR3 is TGTGCCAGCAGCCCTAGCGGGAGGGGCTCCTACGAGCAGTACTTC.

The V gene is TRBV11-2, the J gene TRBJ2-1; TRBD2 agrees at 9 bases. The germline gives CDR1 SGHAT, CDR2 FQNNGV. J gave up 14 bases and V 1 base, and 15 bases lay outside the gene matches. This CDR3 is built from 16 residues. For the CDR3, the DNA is TGTGCCAGCAGCTTAGTCAAGACTAGCGGACCTACACAGGAGTTCTTC. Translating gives CASSLVKTSGPTQEFF. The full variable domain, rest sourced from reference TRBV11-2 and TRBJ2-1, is EAGVAQSPRYKIIEKRQSVAFWCNPISGHATLYWYQQILGQGPKLLIQFQNNGVVDDSQLPKDRFSAERLKGVDSTLKIQPAKLEDSAVYLCASSLVKTSGPTQEFFGPGTRLTVL.

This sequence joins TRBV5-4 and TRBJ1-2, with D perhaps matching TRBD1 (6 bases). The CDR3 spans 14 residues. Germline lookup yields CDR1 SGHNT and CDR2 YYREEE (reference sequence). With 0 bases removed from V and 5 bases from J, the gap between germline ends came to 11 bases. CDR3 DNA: TGTGCCAGCAGCTTGGGCGCAGGGGAATATGGCTACACCTTC. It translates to CASSLGAGEYGYTF.

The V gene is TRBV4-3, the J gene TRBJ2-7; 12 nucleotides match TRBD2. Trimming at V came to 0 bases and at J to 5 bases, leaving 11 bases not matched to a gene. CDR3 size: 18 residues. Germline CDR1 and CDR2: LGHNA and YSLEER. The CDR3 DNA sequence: TGCGCCAGCAGCCAAGATCCCCACCACCGACTAGCGGGAGACGAGCAGTACTTC. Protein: CASSQDPHHRLAGDEQYF.

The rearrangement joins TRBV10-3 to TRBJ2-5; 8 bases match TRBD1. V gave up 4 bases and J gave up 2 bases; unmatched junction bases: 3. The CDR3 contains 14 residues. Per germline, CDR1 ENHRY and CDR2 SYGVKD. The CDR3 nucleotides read TGTGCCATCAGTGGAACAGGGGGACAAGAGACCCAGTACTTC. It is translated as CAISGTGGQETQYF.

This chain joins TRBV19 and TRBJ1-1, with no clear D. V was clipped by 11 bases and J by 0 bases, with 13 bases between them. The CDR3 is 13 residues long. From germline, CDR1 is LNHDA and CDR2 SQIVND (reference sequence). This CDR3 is CASYTAMNTEAFF. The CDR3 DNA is TGTGCCTCATACACAGCGATGAACACTGAAGCTTTCTTT. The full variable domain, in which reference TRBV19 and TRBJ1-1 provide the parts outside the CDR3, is DGGITQSPKYLFRKEGQNVTLSCEQNLNHDAMYWYRQDPGQGLRLIYYSQIVNDFQKGDIAEGYSVSREKKESFPLTVTSAQKNPTAFYLCASYTAMNTEAFFGQGTRLTVV.

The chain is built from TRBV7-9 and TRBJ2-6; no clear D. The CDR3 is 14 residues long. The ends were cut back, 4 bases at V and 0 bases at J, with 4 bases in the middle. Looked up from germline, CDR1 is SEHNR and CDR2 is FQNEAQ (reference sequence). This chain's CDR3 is CASSWASGANVLTF. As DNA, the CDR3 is TGTGCCAGCAGCTGGGCCTCTGGGGCCAACGTCCTGACTTTC.

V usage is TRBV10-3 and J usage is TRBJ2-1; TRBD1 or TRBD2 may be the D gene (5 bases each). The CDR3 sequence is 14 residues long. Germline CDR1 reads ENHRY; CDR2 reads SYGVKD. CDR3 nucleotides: TGTGCTCAATATGGGGGACCGTTCTACAATGAGCAGTTCTTC. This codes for CAQYGGPFYNEQFF.

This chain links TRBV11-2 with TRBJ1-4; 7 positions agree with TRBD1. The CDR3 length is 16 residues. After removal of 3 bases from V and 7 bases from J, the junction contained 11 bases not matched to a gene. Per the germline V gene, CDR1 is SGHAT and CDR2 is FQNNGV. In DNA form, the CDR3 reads TGTGCCAGCAGCTTTGGTGCGACAGGGAGGGTTGAAAAACTGTTTTTT. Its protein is CASSFGATGRVEKLFF.

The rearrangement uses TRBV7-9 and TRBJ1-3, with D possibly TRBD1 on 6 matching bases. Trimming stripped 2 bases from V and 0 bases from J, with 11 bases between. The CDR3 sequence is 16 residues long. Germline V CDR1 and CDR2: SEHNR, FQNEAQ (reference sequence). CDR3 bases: TGTGCCAGCAGCTTATACAGGGAGTACTCTGGAAACACCATATATTTT. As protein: CASSLYREYSGNTIYF.

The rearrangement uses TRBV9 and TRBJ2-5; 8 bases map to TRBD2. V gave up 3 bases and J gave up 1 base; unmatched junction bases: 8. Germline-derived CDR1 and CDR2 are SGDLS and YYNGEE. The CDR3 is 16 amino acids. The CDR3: CASSAKAREAQETQYF. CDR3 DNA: TGTGCCAGCAGCGCTAAGGCGCGGGAGGCCCAAGAGACCCAGTACTTC.

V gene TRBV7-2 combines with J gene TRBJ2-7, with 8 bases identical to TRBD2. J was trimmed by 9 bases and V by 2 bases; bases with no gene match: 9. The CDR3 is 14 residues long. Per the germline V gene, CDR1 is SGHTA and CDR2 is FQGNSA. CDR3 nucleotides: TGTGCCAGCAGCTTATCAGCGGGAGATGCCTCGCAGTACTTC. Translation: CASSLSAGDASQYF. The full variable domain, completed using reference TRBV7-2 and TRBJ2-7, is GAGVSQSPSNKVTEKGKDVELRCDPISGHTALYWYRQSLGQGLEFLIYFQGNSAPDKSGLPSDRFSAERTGGSVSTLTIQRTQQEDSAVYLCASSLSAGDASQYFGPGTRLTVT.

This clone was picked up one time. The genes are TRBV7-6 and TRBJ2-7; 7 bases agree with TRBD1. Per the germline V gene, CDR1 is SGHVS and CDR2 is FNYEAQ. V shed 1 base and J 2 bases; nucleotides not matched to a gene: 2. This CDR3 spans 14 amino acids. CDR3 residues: CASSLGTGPYEQYF. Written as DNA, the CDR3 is TGTGCCAGCAGCTTAGGGACAGGACCCTACGAGCAGTACTTC. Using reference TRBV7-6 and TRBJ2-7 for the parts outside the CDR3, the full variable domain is GAGVSQSPRYKVTKRGQDVALRCDPISGHVSLYWYRQALGQGPEFLTYFNYEAQQDKSGLPNDRFSAERPEGSISTLTIQRTEQRDSAMYRCASSLGTGPYEQYFGPGTRLTVT.

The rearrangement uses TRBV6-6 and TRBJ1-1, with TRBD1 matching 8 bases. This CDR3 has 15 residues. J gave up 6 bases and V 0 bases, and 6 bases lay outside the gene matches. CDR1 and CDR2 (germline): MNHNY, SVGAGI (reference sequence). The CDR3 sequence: CASSYSWQGAAEAFF. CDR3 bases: TGTGCCAGCAGTTACTCATGGCAGGGGGCCGCTGAAGCTTTCTTT.

CDR3 loop: CASSRRTATNEKLFF. For the CDR3, the DNA is TGTGCCAGCAGCCGCCGGACAGCAACTAATGAAAAACTGTTTTTT. V and J are TRBV14 and TRBJ1-4; tentative D call: TRBD1 (6 bases). Germline loops: CDR1 SGHDN, CDR2 FVKESK. Trimming left V 4 bases short and J 0 bases short, with 9 bases between. CDR3 length: 15 amino acids.

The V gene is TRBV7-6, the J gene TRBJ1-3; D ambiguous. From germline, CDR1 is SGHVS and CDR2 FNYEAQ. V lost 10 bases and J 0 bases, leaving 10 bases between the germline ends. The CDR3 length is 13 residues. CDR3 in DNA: TGTGCCATTACCCGGGACTCTGGAAACACCATATATTTT. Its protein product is CAITRDSGNTIYF.

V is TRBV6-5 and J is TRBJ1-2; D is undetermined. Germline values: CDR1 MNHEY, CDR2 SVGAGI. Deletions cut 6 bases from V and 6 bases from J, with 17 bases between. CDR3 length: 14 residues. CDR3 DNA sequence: TGTGCCAGCAGGGCTGCACGCGCAGGTCATGGCTACACCTTC. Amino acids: CASRAARAGHGYTF.

The CDR3 loop reads CASRNNQPQHF. CDR3 coding DNA: TGTGCCAGCAGAAACAATCAGCCCCAGCATTTT. The genes are TRBV28 and TRBJ1-5; D unclear. This CDR3 has 11 residues. Trimming took 6 bases from V and 3 from J, leaving 3 bases between them. Looked up from germline, CDR1 is MDHEN and CDR2 is SYDVKM.

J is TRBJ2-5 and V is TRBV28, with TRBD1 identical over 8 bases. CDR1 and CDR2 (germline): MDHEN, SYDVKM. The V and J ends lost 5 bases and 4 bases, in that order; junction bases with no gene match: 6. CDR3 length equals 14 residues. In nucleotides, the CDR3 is TGTGCCAGCAGTGTGACAGGGGTAGGAGAGACCCAGTACTTC. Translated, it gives CASSVTGVGETQYF.

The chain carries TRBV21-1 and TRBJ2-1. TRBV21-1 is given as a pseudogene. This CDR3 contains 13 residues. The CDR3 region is CASSKAPHNEQFF. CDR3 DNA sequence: TGTGCCAGCAGCAAAGCCCCGCACAATGAGCAGTTCTTC.

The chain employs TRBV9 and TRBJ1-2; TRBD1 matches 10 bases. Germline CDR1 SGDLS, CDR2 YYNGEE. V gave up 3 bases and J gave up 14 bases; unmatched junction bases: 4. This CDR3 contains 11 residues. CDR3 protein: CASSAGQGPTF. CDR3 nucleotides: TGTGCCAGCAGCGCGGGACAGGGGCCTACCTTC.

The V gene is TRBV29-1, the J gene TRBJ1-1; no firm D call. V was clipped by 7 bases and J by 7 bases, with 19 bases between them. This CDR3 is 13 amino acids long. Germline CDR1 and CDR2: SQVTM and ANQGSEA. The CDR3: CSGAETPTFEAFF. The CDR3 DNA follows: TGCAGCGGGGCCGAGACACCCACTTTTGAAGCTTTCTTT.

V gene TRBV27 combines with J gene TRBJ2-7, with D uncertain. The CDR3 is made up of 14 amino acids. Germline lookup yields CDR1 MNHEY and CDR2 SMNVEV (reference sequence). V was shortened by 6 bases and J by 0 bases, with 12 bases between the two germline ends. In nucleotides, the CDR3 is TGTGCCAGCAGAAGGATTTTGGGCTCCTACGAGCAGTACTTC. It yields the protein CASRRILGSYEQYF.